The rows below give T cell receptor beta chains drawn from one sample of a study of blood T cell repertoires in COVID-19. Produced via immunoSEQ multiplex PCR; TCRdb's table is partial and in-frame only. The table includes approximately 98,000 clones, roughly 80% detected once. The sample comprised peripheral blood. The receptor source for this set is a woman of 80 years or more with acute or convalescent COVID-19. Both conserved end residues are part of each CDR3. The order of the fields is D gene, V gene, clone size, J gene, CDR3 DNA, CDR3 protein. A D gene is named only where the DNA matches it firmly. The size of a clone is reported for some rows only, either as once, few or many, or as a class for expanded clones.

>-|TRBV3-1/TRBV3-2|-|TRBJ2-2
TGTGCCAGCAGCCAAGAAAGACAGAACACCGGGGAGCTGTTTTTT
CASSQERQNTGELFF
>-|TRBV14|-|TRBJ1-6
TGTGCCAGCAGCAAACAGGGCCGTAATTCACCCCTCCACTTT
CASSKQGRNSPLHF
>TRBD1|TRBV5-1|few|TRBJ1-3
TGCGCCAGCAGCCTACAGGGGATTATTGCTGGAAACACCATATATTTT
CASSLQGIIAGNTIYF
>TRBD1|TRBV6-5|-|TRBJ1-2
TGTGCCAGCAAAAAAACAGGGGGCAACTATGGCTACACCTTC
CASKKTGGNYGYTF
>TRBD2|TRBV5-4|-|TRBJ2-1
TGTGCCAGCAGCAACCCACAGCGGGGAGGCTCCTACAATGAGCAGTTCTTC
CASSNPQRGGSYNEQFF
>-|TRBV19|once|TRBJ2-3
TGTGCCAGTAGTATAGGGAGGGTAAGCACAGATACGCAGTATTTT
CASSIGRVSTDTQYF
>-|TRBV19|few|TRBJ1-3
TGTGCCAGTAGCGCAACAGGGACAATTGGAAACACCATATATTTT
CASSATGTIGNTIYF
>-|TRBV4-1|-|TRBJ1-3
TGCGCCAGCAGCCAAGAAGAATCGCCAGCGGGGGGCTTTGGAAACACCATATATTTT
CASSQEESPAGGFGNTIYF
>-|TRBV21-1|-|TRBJ2-5
TGTGCCAGCAGCAAGTCCCCGACTAGCGGGGGATGGGTGGGAGAGACCCAGTACTTC
CASSKSPTSGGWVGETQYF
>-|TRBV6-5|-|TRBJ1-2
TGTGCCAGCAGTTACTTAAGCGGGGGGCAGCTCTATGGCTACACCTTC
CASSYLSGGQLYGYTF
>-|TRBV2|-|TRBJ1-1
TGTGCCAGCAGGAGACAGCCGAACACTGAAGCTTTCTTT
CASRRQPNTEAFF
>TRBD1|TRBV19|-|TRBJ1-5
TGTGCCAGTAGTACCGGGACAGGGGATAATCAGCCCCAGCATTTT
CASSTGTGDNQPQHF
>-|TRBV28|-|TRBJ1-4
TGTGCCAGCAGTTTCGACAGAGATGAAAAACTGTTTTTT
CASSFDRDEKLFF
>-|TRBV5-1|-|TRBJ2-3
TGCGCCAGCAGCTTGGCAGGTGGCACAGATACGCAGTATTTT
CASSLAGGTDTQYF
>TRBD1|TRBV19|-|TRBJ1-1
TGTGCCAGTAGGTCGCAGGGGGCAGGAGCTTTCTTT
CASRSQGAGAFF
>-|TRBV5-6|-|TRBJ1-2
TGTGCCAGCAGCTTGGGGCAGGCTAACTATGGCTACACCTTC
CASSLGQANYGYTF
>TRBD2|TRBV7-8|once|TRBJ2-1
TGTGCCAGCAGCTCCCAGACTAGCGGGGGGGCCAATGAGCAGTTCTTC
CASSSQTSGGANEQFF
>TRBD2|TRBV18|-|TRBJ2-5
TGTGCCAGCTCACCACGTTCTAGCGGGGGACAACAAGAGACCCAGTACTTC
CASSPRSSGGQQETQYF
>-|TRBV28|-|TRBJ1-2
TGTGCCAGCAGTTTGCTAGGACAATACTATGGCTACACCTTC
CASSLLGQYYGYTF
>-|TRBV5-4|-|TRBJ1-1
TGTGCCAGCAGCGTCCGAACGACCGCGGGCACTGAAGCTTTCTTT
CASSVRTTAGTEAFF
>-|TRBV9|once|TRBJ1-1
TGTGCCAGCAGCAAGACACCCCTGAACACTGAAGCTTTCTTT
CASSKTPLNTEAFF
>-|TRBV6-1|-|TRBJ1-5
TGTGCCAGCAAGGGGGGGGATCGCAATCAGCCCCAGCATTTT
CASKGGDRNQPQHF
>-|TRBV18|once|TRBJ1-4
TGTGCCAGCTCACTCATCCAGGGAACTAATGAAAAACTGTTTTTT
CASSLIQGTNEKLFF